The sequence of this T cell receptor beta chain was determined in a study of T cell responses to AZD1222 COVID-19 vaccine. Study results and limitations: Among vaccine-associated CD4 TCRs, coverage spanned spike, with dominance at 160-218 and 743-854. Researchers took repertoire samples only after the peak T cell response had come. An increase in Spike-specific TCR breadth and depth was observed after two AZD1222 doses.

Turning to this clone: Its target is not known.

Produced via immunoSEQ multiplex PCR; TCRdb's table is partial and in-frame only. This sample has roughly 100,000 clones, with around 87% found just once. This clonotype originated in an adult who received the AZD1222 COVID-19 vaccine. The starting material was peripheral blood, obtained 28 days after the second AZD1222 dose.

The CDR3 DNA sequence: TGTGCCAGCAGCTTGGACAGCCAAGAGACCCAGTACTTC. Translated: CASSLDSQETQYF. The chain links TRBV5-6 to TRBJ2-5; no reliable D call. V lost 0 bases to trimming and J lost 1 base, with 4 bases between them. The CDR3 has 13 amino acids. Germline V gene data show CDR1 as SGHDT and CDR2 as YYEEEE.